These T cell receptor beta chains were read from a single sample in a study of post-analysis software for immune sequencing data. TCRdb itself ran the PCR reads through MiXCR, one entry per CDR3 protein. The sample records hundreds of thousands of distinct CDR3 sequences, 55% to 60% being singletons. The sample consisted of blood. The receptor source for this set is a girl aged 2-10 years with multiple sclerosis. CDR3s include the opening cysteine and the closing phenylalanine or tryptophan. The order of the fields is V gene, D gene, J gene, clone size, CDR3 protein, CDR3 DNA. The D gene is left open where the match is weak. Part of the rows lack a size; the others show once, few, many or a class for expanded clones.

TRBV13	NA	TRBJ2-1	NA	CASRPDRNLHEQFF	TGTGCCAGCAGACCCGACAGGAACCTACATGAGCAGTTCTTC
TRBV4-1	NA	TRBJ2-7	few	CASSQLLRDHEQYF	TGCGCCAGCAGCCAATTGCTCCGGGACCACGAGCAGTACTTC
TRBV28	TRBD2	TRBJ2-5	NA	CATRGIGDRGETQYF	TGTGCCACGCGGGGGATTGGGGATCGAGGGGAGACCCAGTACTTC
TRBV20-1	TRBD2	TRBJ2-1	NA	CSARDHPLAGGNEQFF	TGCAGTGCTAGAGATCATCCACTAGCGGGAGGGAATGAGCAGTTCTTC
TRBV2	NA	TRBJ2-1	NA	CASSEWVQGGEQFF	TGTGCCAGCAGTGAATGGGTCCAAGGCGGGGAGCAGTTCTTC
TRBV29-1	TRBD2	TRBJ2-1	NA	CSVVVAGGNNEQFF	TGCAGCGTTGTGGTGGCGGGAGGGAACAATGAGCAGTTCTTC
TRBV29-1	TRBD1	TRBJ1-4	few	CSVEQGQSNEKLFF	TGCAGCGTTGAGCAGGGACAGTCAAATGAAAAACTGTTTTTT
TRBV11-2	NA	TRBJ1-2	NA	CASSLAGHGYTF	TGTGCCAGCAGCTTAGCAGGGCATGGCTACACCTTC
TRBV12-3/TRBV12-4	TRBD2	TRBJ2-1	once	CASNLGTSINEQFF	TGTGCCAGCAATTTGGGGACTAGCATCAATGAGCAGTTCTTC
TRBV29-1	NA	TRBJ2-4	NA	CSVKGTDIQYF	TGCAGCGTGAAGGGAACGGACATTCAGTACTTC
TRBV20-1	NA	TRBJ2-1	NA	CSARGRGNNEQFF	TGCAGTGCTAGAGGTCGGGGGAACAATGAGCAGTTCTTC
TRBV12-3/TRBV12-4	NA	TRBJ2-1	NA	CASSLASPEQFF	TGTGCCAGCAGTTTGGCCTCGCCCGAGCAGTTCTTC
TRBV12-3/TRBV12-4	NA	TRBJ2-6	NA	CASSYTGANGANVLTF	TGTGCCAGCAGTTATACAGGCGCGAATGGGGCCAACGTCCTGACTTTC
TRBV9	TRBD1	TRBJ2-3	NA	CASSSSGTGSADTQYF	TGTGCCAGCAGCTCCTCCGGGACAGGGTCGGCAGATACGCAGTATTTT
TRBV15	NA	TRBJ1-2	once	CATSKQVLYGYTF	TGTGCCACCAGCAAGCAGGTCCTCTATGGCTACACCTTC
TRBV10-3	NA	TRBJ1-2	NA	CAISESAAGLQLVYGYTF	TGTGCCATCAGTGAGTCGGCGGCAGGGTTACAGTTGGTCTATGGCTACACCTTC